The clone carrying this T cell receptor (beta chain) came up once. Profiled with immunoSEQ multiplex PCR; TCRdb holds only in-frame clones, not every one. Of roughly 400,000 clones in the sample, around nine tenths were seen once. Trimming took 3 bases from V and 3 from J, leaving 6 bases between them. The V gene's germline CDR1 is SNHLY and CDR2 FYNNEI. The length of the CDR3 is 13 residues. This sample is part of a study of blood T cell repertoires in COVID-19. Turning to the study itself: There were acute and convalescent COVID-19 samples, and they came from the United States, Italy and Spain. PBMCs, B-cell-depleted T cells, or T cells provided the cDNA or gDNA that made up the material.

This study enrolled people aged roughly 18 to 90 from around 26 US geographic areas. Assignment of participants to cohorts was predicated upon participant-reported clinical history. V is TRBV2 and J is TRBJ2-4; perhaps TRBD1 as D (5 bases). This receptor was identified in a woman younger than 35 who had been exposed to COVID-19. Sequencing was carried out using PBMCs or T cells enriched from blood (not recorded which). CDR3 DNA sequence: TGTGCCAGCAGTGATAGGGGCAAAAACATTCAGTACTTC. It yields the protein CASSDRGKNIQYF.